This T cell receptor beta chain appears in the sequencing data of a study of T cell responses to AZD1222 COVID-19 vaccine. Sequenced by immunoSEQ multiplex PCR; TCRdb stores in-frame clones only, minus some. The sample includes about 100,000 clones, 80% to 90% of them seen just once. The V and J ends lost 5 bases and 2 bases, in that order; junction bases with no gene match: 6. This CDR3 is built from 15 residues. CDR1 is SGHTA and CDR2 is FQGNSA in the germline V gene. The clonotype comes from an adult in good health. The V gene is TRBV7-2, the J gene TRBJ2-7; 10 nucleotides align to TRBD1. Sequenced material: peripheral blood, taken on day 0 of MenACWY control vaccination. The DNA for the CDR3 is TGTGCCAGCAGCCCCGGGACAGGGGTACCCTACGAGCAGTACTTC. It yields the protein CASSPGTGVPYEQYF.